The entry below gives a single T cell receptor beta chain sequence along with its context. This entry belongs to a study of T cell changes during pregnancy in multiple sclerosis. The assay was immunoSEQ multiplex PCR, and TCRdb's table has in-frame clones only and misses some. Of some 74,000 clones detected, approximately 92% appear once; the ten largest clones hold less than 2.5%. The sequencing used peripheral blood, collected before pregnancy. The clonotype originates from a female donor with multiple sclerosis, enrolled in a pregnancy study.

The CDR3 sequence: CASSLGMTGSTEAFF. The CDR3, as DNA: TGTGCCAGCAGCTTGGGAATGACAGGGTCCACTGAAGCTTTCTTT. This chain joins TRBV7-9 and TRBJ1-1; 7 nucleotides agree with TRBD1. The junction had 8 bases not matched to a gene; V was cut back by 3 bases and J by 4 bases. The CDR3 sequence is 15 residues long. Germline-derived CDR1 and CDR2 are SEHNR and FQNEAQ (reference sequence).